Listed here are 10 T cell receptor beta chains from one sample, sequenced in a study of T cell repertoires in cytomegalovirus infection. Their cognate antigens are unknown. TCRdb reprocessed the reads via MiXCR and lists one record per CDR3 protein. The sample lists roughly 310,000 distinct CDR3 sequences, approximately 32% occurring once. This specimen was cultured PBMCs, taken from culture after CMV antigen stimulation. Receptors originate from a human donor in good health (CMV status not recorded). Some clones in this sample may be carry-over from other donors' samples.

This clonotype was found many times. V usage is TRBV7-2 and J usage is TRBJ2-7, with D unresolved. V lost 5 bases, J lost 0 bases, and 14 bases lay in between. The germline V gene encodes CDR1 SGHTA and CDR2 FQGNSA. CDR3 length: 15 residues. The CDR3 DNA sequence: TGTGCCAGCAGCACTACCCACGGTAGCTCCTACGAGCAGTACTTC. Residues: CASSTTHGSSYEQYF.

The J gene is TRBJ2-2, the V gene TRBV10-3; D gene unclear. The germline V gene has CDR1 ENHRY and CDR2 SYGVKD. Trimming left V 3 bases short and J 2 bases short, with 10 bases between. The CDR3 loop spans 15 amino acids. CDR3 in DNA: TGTGCCATCAGTGATAGTACGCCTAACACCGGGGAGCTGTTTTTT. Its protein product is CAISDSTPNTGELFF.

This clonotype was picked up a small number of times. V usage is TRBV6-1 and J usage is TRBJ1-3; possible D gene TRBD1, 5 bases. Trimming pared 2 bases from V and 8 bases from J, leaving 13 bases between. The CDR3 is made up of 14 amino acids. Germline CDR1 reads MNHNS; CDR2 reads SASEGT. The CDR3: CASSELGGIDTIYF. The CDR3 nucleotides are TGTGCCAGCAGTGAACTCGGGGGTATCGACACCATATATTTT.

The chain recombines TRBV11-2 with TRBJ2-1; 12 nucleotides agree with TRBD2. Germline V gene data show CDR1 as SGHAT and CDR2 as FQNNGV. The length of the CDR3 is 15 residues. J lost 9 bases, V lost 3 bases, and 6 bases had no gene match. In DNA form, the CDR3 reads TGTGCCAGCAGCTTGGGACTAGCGGGTTGGGGTGAGCAGTTCTTC. This gives the protein CASSLGLAGWGEQFF.

The rearrangement joins TRBV27 to TRBJ1-5; perhaps TRBD1 as D (6 bases). This CDR3 region has 14 residues. V dropped 4 bases and J dropped 9 bases, with 16 bases sitting between them. Germline V gives CDR1 MNHEY, CDR2 SMNVEV (reference sequence). CDR3 amino acids: CASSSLDSKGPQHF. The CDR3 coding sequence is TGTGCCAGCAGTTCGCTGGACAGCAAGGGGCCCCAGCATTTT.

This clonotype was recorded a few times. The chain links TRBV11-2 to TRBJ2-7, with D perhaps TRBD2 (6 bases). V shed 3 bases and J shed 2 bases, with 20 bases lying between them. The length of the CDR3 is 17 residues. The germline gives CDR1 SGHAT, CDR2 FQNNGV. CDR3 in DNA: TGTGCCAGCAGCTTGACTGGGGGGTCCGGGACTCCCTACGAGCAGTACTTC. This encodes CASSLTGGSGTPYEQYF.

The CDR3: CASPGGQGRTEAFF. The CDR3 nucleotides read TGTGCCAGCCCCGGGGGACAGGGTAGGACTGAAGCTTTCTTT. The rearrangement uses TRBV2 and TRBJ1-1, with 9 bases lining up with TRBD1. The CDR3 runs 14 residues. Per the germline V gene, CDR1 is SNHLY and CDR2 is FYNNEI. The junction had 9 bases not matched to a gene; V was cut back by 8 bases and J by 5 bases.

The J gene is TRBJ1-5, the V gene TRBV27; 9 bases align to TRBD1. Germline V gene data show CDR1 as MNHEY and CDR2 as SMNVEV (reference sequence). Germline trimming cut 5 bases from V and 4 bases from J; bases unmatched to any gene: 12. The CDR3 extends over 17 amino acids. The CDR3 loop is CASSIVPGQGANQPQHF. CDR3 coding DNA: TGTGCCAGCAGTATTGTCCCGGGACAGGGTGCAAATCAGCCCCAGCATTTT.

This clonotype was seen more than once but under ten times. This rearrangement joins TRBV2 to TRBJ2-5; 15 bases agree with TRBD2. The V gene's germline CDR1 is SNHLY and CDR2 FYNNEI. After removal of 6 bases from V and 10 bases from J, the junction contained 6 bases not matched to a gene. CDR3 length equals 14 residues. The CDR3 DNA is TGTGCCAGCAGGGCGGGACTAGCGGGAGGCTTCCAGTACTTC. Translated: CASRAGLAGGFQYF.

The table lists this clonotype with a few counts. The V gene is TRBV4-2, the J gene TRBJ2-2; the match to TRBD2 covers 7 bases. Germline trimming cut 0 bases from V and 3 bases from J; bases unmatched to any gene: 7. The CDR3 is 17 amino acids. Germline V gives CDR1 LGHNA, CDR2 YNFKEQ. This CDR3 reads CASSQDGLDVDTGELFF. The CDR3, as DNA: TGTGCCAGCAGCCAAGACGGACTAGACGTAGACACCGGGGAGCTGTTTTTT.